A single sample is the source of the 30 T cell receptor beta chains below, sequenced in a study of patients and donors after allogeneic stem cell transplantation. TCRdb re-called the RT-PCR reads with MiXCR, one entry per CDR3 protein. The table records fewer than 25,000 distinct CDR3 sequences, 4.5% to 5.5% of them present only once. The specimen was blood, either unsorted or a sorted T cell fraction (not recorded which). The receptors were sampled from a human donor who was either an allogeneic HSCT recipient or a stem cell or donor lymphocyte infusion donor (not recorded which). It is not recorded whose cells these are; they may come from a transplant donor.

This clonotype has at least ten counts. V usage is TRBV10-3 and J usage is TRBJ2-1; TRBD1 or TRBD2 may be the D gene (5 bases each). Germline values: CDR1 ENHRY, CDR2 SYGVKD. This CDR3 is built from 12 residues. V was clipped by 11 bases and J by 9 bases, with 17 bases between them. The CDR3 DNA follows: TGTGCCTCCAGAGAGGGGCCTAGTGAGCAGTTCTTC. Protein sequence: CASREGPSEQFF.

This clonotype was counted ten times or more. CDR3 nucleotides: TGCGCCAGCAGCTTGGCTGGGACACTCGAGCAGTACTTC. Its translation: CASSLAGTLEQYF. The rearrangement joins TRBV5-1 to TRBJ2-7; weak D call: TRBD1 (6 bases). The CDR3 is 13 amino acids. V lost 0 bases and J 6 bases, leaving 10 bases between the germline ends. CDR1 and CDR2 from the germline V gene are SGHRS and YFSETQ.

This clonotype has at least ten counts. The rearrangement uses TRBV3-1 and TRBJ2-3; TRBD2 matches at 8 bases. The CDR3 loop spans 15 amino acids. Germline V lookup: CDR1 LGHDT, CDR2 YNNKEL (reference sequence). V dropped 2 bases and J dropped 2; count of bases not matched to a gene: 3. CDR3 bases: TGTGCCAGCAGCCAAATAGCGGGAAACACAGATACGCAGTATTTT. Protein product: CASSQIAGNTDTQYF.

This clonotype has just a few counts. This chain joins TRBV24-1 and TRBJ2-7; TRBD1 matches at 11 bases. V trimming: 5 bases; J trimming: 7 bases; junction bases outside the gene matches: 9. This CDR3 region has 15 residues. CDR1 is KGHDR, CDR2 SFDVKD, per germline. This CDR3 is CATSGAGQGAGEQYF. In nucleotides, the CDR3 is TGTGCCACCAGTGGCGCCGGACAGGGGGCCGGGGAGCAGTACTTC.

This clonotype was observed many times. V usage is TRBV6-1 and J usage is TRBJ2-6; D might be TRBD2 (5 bases). V shed 6 bases and J shed 0 bases, with 6 bases lying between them. Germline CDR1 MNHNS, CDR2 SASEGT. CDR3 size: 14 residues. DNA for the CDR3: TGTGCCAGCAGGGGGAGCTCTGGGGCCAACGTCCTGACTTTC. Residues: CASRGSSGANVLTF.

The J gene is TRBJ2-5, the V gene TRBV11-1; TRBD2 aligns across 7 bases. The germline V gene encodes CDR1 SGHAT and CDR2 FQDESV (reference sequence). The CDR3 covers 18 residues. V shed 1 base and J 5 bases; nucleotides not matched to a gene: 16. CDR3 sequence reads: CASSLGGLAGVIGETQYF. In nucleotides, the CDR3 is TGTGCCAGCAGCTTAGGAGGATTGGCGGGAGTTATCGGGGAGACCCAGTACTTC.

This clonotype was recorded at least ten times. The chain uses TRBV28 and TRBJ2-3; tentatively, D is TRBD2 (5 bases). V was shortened by 4 bases and J by 4 bases, with 18 bases between the two germline ends. CDR3 length: 16 amino acids. Germline CDR1 MDHEN, CDR2 SYDVKM. The DNA for the CDR3 is TGTGCCAGCAGTTCTAATCTGAGGACTGAACCAGATACGCAGTATTTT. Translating it yields CASSSNLRTEPDTQYF.

This clonotype was seen at least ten times. V usage is TRBV4-2 and J usage is TRBJ1-3, with D hard to call. CDR1 is LGHNA and CDR2 is YNFKEQ in the germline V gene. CDR3 size: 15 residues. V lost 0 bases and J lost 7, with 13 bases in between. The CDR3 DNA sequence: TGTGCCAGCAGCCAAGATTTCGGAGGAGGGAACACCATATATTTT. Translated: CASSQDFGGGNTIYF.

In this sample, this clonotype turned up many times. J is TRBJ2-3 and V is TRBV6-5, with TRBD1 matching over 9 bases. This CDR3 has 15 amino acids. J was trimmed by 1 base and V by 4 bases; bases with no gene match: 3. CDR1 is MNHEY, CDR2 SVGAGI, per germline. CDR3 in amino acids: CASSWWDRGTDTQYF. The DNA for the CDR3 is TGTGCCAGCAGTTGGTGGGACAGGGGCACAGATACGCAGTATTTT.

There are many counts of this clonotype. The CDR3 spells CASSMSGGYRSPLHF. CDR3 DNA sequence: TGTGCCAGCAGCATGTCGGGGGGCTATAGGTCACCCCTCCACTTT. The rearrangement uses TRBV7-9 and TRBJ1-6; D is perhaps TRBD1 (6 bases). The germline V and J ends were trimmed by 5 bases and 10 bases, with 18 bases remaining between them. Germline V gene sequence: CDR1 SEHNR, CDR2 FQNEAQ (reference sequence). The CDR3 runs 15 residues.

This clonotype was counted many times. V usage is TRBV11-1 and J usage is TRBJ1-5; weak D call: TRBD1 (5 bases). The length of the CDR3 is 17 residues. The ends were cut back, 4 bases at V and 3 bases at J, with 19 bases in the middle. CDR1 and CDR2 from the germline V gene are SGHAT and FQDESV (reference sequence). In nucleotides, the CDR3 is TGTGCCAGCAGCTCCGCCCAAGACACAGGAAACAATCAGCCCCAGCATTTT. Residues: CASSSAQDTGNNQPQHF.

This clonotype was counted ten times or more. V and J are TRBV20-1 and TRBJ2-1; 7 bases line up with TRBD2. V lost 6 bases to trimming and J lost 6 bases; unmatched junction nucleotides: 8. The CDR3 loop spans 13 amino acids. The germline gives CDR1 DFQATT, CDR2 SNEGSKA (reference sequence). The CDR3 is CSAGGGPLNEQFF. DNA of the CDR3: TGCAGTGCGGGGGGAGGGCCTCTCAATGAGCAGTTCTTC.

This clonotype was observed a handful of times. V gene TRBV5-6 combines with J gene TRBJ1-1; perhaps TRBD1 as D (5 bases). This CDR3 has 15 amino acids. The V end lost 2 bases, the J end lost 7 bases, and 18 bases lay between the germline ends. Germline V gene lookup returns CDR1 SGHDT and CDR2 YYEEEE. In DNA, the CDR3 is TGTGCCAGCAGCTTCAAGGGGTCGGTTTTCGGTGAAGCTTTCTTT. Translated: CASSFKGSVFGEAFF.

This clonotype was found many times. This chain connects TRBV21-1 to TRBJ1-2; the D call in the table, TRBD1, was not verified against the DNA. TRBV21-1 is a pseudogene. This CDR3 contains 13 residues. In nucleotides, the CDR3 is TGTGCCAGCAGCGCCAGGGGGCCCGTTGGCTACACCTTC. Encoded protein: CASSARGPVGYTF.

This clonotype was recorded many times. This chain uses TRBV5-4 with TRBJ2-5; 7 positions match TRBD2. CDR1 and CDR2 (germline): SGHNT, YYREEE (reference sequence). V dropped 6 bases and J dropped 5; count of bases not matched to a gene: 16. The CDR3 totals 16 residues. CDR3: CASTLWGQGGRETQYF. The CDR3 DNA sequence: TGTGCCAGCACCCTGTGGGGCCAGGGAGGGAGGGAGACCCAGTACTTC.

This clonotype has a count of ten or more. The rearrangement joins TRBV6-5 to TRBJ2-7, with D unclear. The CDR3 totals 17 residues. V was cut by 0 bases and J by 0 bases, with 15 bases left in between. The germline CDR1 and CDR2 sequences are MNHEY and SVGAGI. CDR3 region: CASSYSSAPVYSYEQYF. The DNA of the CDR3 is TGTGCCAGCAGTTACTCGTCCGCCCCAGTGTACTCCTACGAGCAGTACTTC.

This clonotype has just a few counts. The gene calls are TRBV5-6 and TRBJ2-5; D unresolved. The V end lost 4 bases, the J end lost 4 bases, and 11 bases lay between the germline ends. The CDR3 is 13 amino acids. Germline-derived CDR1 and CDR2 are SGHDT and YYEEEE. The CDR3 spells CASSVLSAETQYF. The CDR3 nucleotides read TGTGCCAGCAGCGTTCTATCAGCAGAGACCCAGTACTTC.

This clonotype was detected many times. CDR3 amino acids: CASSPTGGSSYNEQFF. CDR3 DNA: TGTGCCAGCAGCCCCACTGGGGGAAGCTCCTACAATGAGCAGTTCTTC. The genes are TRBV7-6 and TRBJ2-1; D may be TRBD1 or TRBD2 (5 bases each). This CDR3 has 16 residues. Germline CDR1 is SGHVS and CDR2 is FNYEAQ. V lost 5 bases to trimming and J lost 0 bases, with 14 bases between them.

This clonotype was recorded at least ten times. This chain connects TRBV28 to TRBJ1-1; possibly TRBD1 for D (6 bases). This CDR3 spans 15 amino acids. Between the trimmed V and J ends, which lost 3 bases and 1 base, there was a span of 12 bases. The germline V gene has CDR1 MDHEN and CDR2 SYDVKM. The CDR3 spells CASSLIQGPNTEAFF. The CDR3, as DNA: TGTGCCAGCAGTTTGATACAGGGACCGAACACTGAAGCTTTCTTT. The full variable domain, its missing parts supplied by reference TRBV28 and TRBJ1-1, is DVKVTQSSRYLVKRTGEKVFLECVQDMDHENMFWYRQDPGLGLRLIYFSYDVKMKEKGDIPEGYSVSREKKERFSLILESASTNQTSMYLCASSLIQGPNTEAFFGQGTRLTVV.

Many counts were recorded for this clonotype. V gene TRBV7-9 combines with J gene TRBJ2-7, with a possible D match to TRBD1 (5 bases). The CDR3 covers 13 residues. Looked up from germline, CDR1 is SEHNR and CDR2 is FQNEAQ (reference sequence). Trimming removed 3 bases from V and 2 bases from J, with 8 bases in between. This chain's CDR3 is CASSLTEAYEQYF. DNA for the CDR3: TGTGCCAGCAGCTTGACAGAGGCCTACGAGCAGTACTTC.

This clonotype was counted many times. The J gene is TRBJ2-1, the V gene TRBV5-5; 7 bases fit TRBD2. The CDR3 contains 14 residues. V shed 2 bases, J shed 4 bases, and the junction held 3 bases outside the gene matches. The germline gives CDR1 SGHKS, CDR2 YYEKEE (reference sequence). The CDR3 nucleotides read TGTGCCAGCAGCTTAGCGGGGCTTTACAATGAGCAGTTCTTC. Its translation: CASSLAGLYNEQFF.

This clonotype has ten or more counts. The chain links TRBV20-1 to TRBJ2-1, with D perhaps TRBD2 (7 bases). Trimming left V 4 bases short and J 4 bases short, with 20 bases between. Germline CDR1 DFQATT, CDR2 SNEGSKA (reference sequence). The CDR3 is 16 residues long. The CDR3 DNA reads TGCAGTGCTAACACCCCCCGGGGGGCGGTTTACAATGAGCAGTTCTTC. As protein: CSANTPRGAVYNEQFF.

This clonotype was detected many times. V is TRBV6-1 and J is TRBJ2-5; 9 bases fit TRBD2. The V gene end was trimmed by 6 bases and the J gene end by 1 base; junction bases not matched to a gene: 15. This CDR3 comprises 18 residues. The germline V gene has CDR1 MNHNS and CDR2 SASEGT. This CDR3 reads CASSPLRYSGSVQETQYF. The CDR3 nucleotides read TGTGCCAGCAGCCCCCTTCGCTATAGCGGGAGCGTCCAAGAGACCCAGTACTTC.

This clonotype has ten or more counts. The chain links TRBV7-2 to TRBJ1-6; D is perhaps TRBD1 (6 bases). Germline CDR1 reads SGHTA; CDR2 reads FQGNSA. The CDR3 sequence is 15 residues long. Trimming pared 1 base from V and 6 bases from J, leaving 10 bases between. The CDR3 DNA reads as TGTGCCAGCAGCTTAGAAACAGGGTTTAATTCACCCCTCCACTTT. This translates into CASSLETGFNSPLHF.

Ten or more counts support this clonotype. V and J are TRBV20-1 and TRBJ1-1, with D unresolved. Germline loops: CDR1 DFQATT, CDR2 SNEGSKA (reference sequence). Trimming removed 2 bases from V and 2 bases from J, with 12 bases in between. CDR3 size: 14 residues. Written as DNA, the CDR3 is TGCAGTGCTAGACTAAGGACGGTAAACACTGAAGCTTTCTTT. It yields the protein CSARLRTVNTEAFF.

This clonotype has a count of ten or more. This rearrangement joins TRBV6-4 to TRBJ2-1; 9 nucleotides agree with TRBD2. CDR1 is MRHNA, CDR2 SNTAGT, per germline. The CDR3 totals 15 residues. V lost 4 bases and J lost 8; bases outside the gene matches: 9. The CDR3 sequence is CASSAYGTSRDEQFF. CDR3 nucleotides: TGTGCCAGCAGTGCCTACGGGACTAGCCGCGATGAGCAGTTCTTC.

The chain joins TRBV9 to TRBJ1-3; D is possibly TRBD1 (6 bases). V shed 0 bases and J shed 0 bases, with 13 bases lying between them. Germline V gives CDR1 SGDLS, CDR2 YYNGEE. CDR3 length: 17 amino acids. For the CDR3, the DNA is TGTGCCAGCAGCGTAGGGGGGGGGCCCAACTCTGGAAACACCATATATTTT. Translated: CASSVGGGPNSGNTIYF.

This clonotype showed up many times. V is TRBV24-1 and J is TRBJ2-3; 9 bases match TRBD1. CDR1 and CDR2 from the germline V gene are KGHDR and SFDVKD. This CDR3 is built from 15 residues. Losses at the gene ends were 3 bases for V and 5 bases for J; bases not matched to a gene: 5. The CDR3 DNA follows: TGTGCCACCAGTGATCCCACAGGGGGCATAGATACGCAGTATTTT. It encodes CATSDPTGGIDTQYF.

V is TRBV4-1 and J is TRBJ2-6, with TRBD1 matching over 8 bases. The CDR3 has 17 residues. CDR1 MGHRA and CDR2 YSYEKL come from the germline V gene. V lost 4 bases, J lost 0 bases, and 5 bases stayed unmatched. The CDR3 DNA reads TGCGCCAGCAGCCCGACAGGGGAATTCTCTGGGGCCAACGTCCTGACTTTC. This sequence encodes CASSPTGEFSGANVLTF.

This clonotype was counted ten times or more. The V and J genes are TRBV5-1 and TRBJ2-7; D is ambiguous. The CDR3 is 11 residues long. V gave up 0 bases and J gave up 4 bases, with 2 bases separating them. In germline, CDR1 is SGHRS, CDR2 YFSETQ. CDR3 residues: CASSLEYEQYF. DNA for the CDR3: TGCGCCAGCAGCTTGGAATACGAGCAGTACTTC. The entire variable domain, with the rest obtained from reference TRBV5-1 and TRBJ2-7, is as follows: KAGVTQTPRYLIKTRGQQVTLSCSPISGHRSVSWYQQTPGQGLQFLFEYFSETQRNKGNFPGRFSGRQFSNSRSEMNVSTLELGDSALYLCASSLEYEQYFGPGTRLTVT.